The rows below give T cell receptor beta chains drawn from one sample of a study of shared clonotypes between healthy human individuals. Assay used: immunoSEQ multiplex PCR; TCRdb lists only in-frame clones, some missing. The sample consists of some 1,100,000 clones, approximately 80% of them appearing once. The sample comprised memory CD4+ T cells from PBMCs. Receptors were obtained from a man aged 18 to 30 in good health. Some clones in this sample may be carry-over from other donors' samples. Both conserved end residues are part of each CDR3. The D gene is left open where the match is weak. A clone size is listed for some rows: how often the clone was seen (once, few, many), or a class if it is expanded.

>NA|TRBV29-1|NA|TRBJ1-3
CSVEAPWTASSGNTIYF
TGCAGCGTTGAAGCGCCCTGGACTGCTAGCTCTGGAAACACCATATATTTT
>NA|TRBV28|NA|TRBJ1-2
CASSSPINYGYTF
TGTGCCAGCAGTTCACCCATCAACTATGGCTACACCTTC
>NA|TRBV30|few|TRBJ1-4
CAWSVQGRLFF
TGTGCCTGGAGTGTCCAGGGTAGACTGTTTTTT
>NA|TRBV21-1|NA|TRBJ1-5
CASRDGQGGQPQHF
TGTGCCAGCAGGGACGGACAGGGTGGTCAGCCCCAGCATTTT
>NA|TRBV27|NA|TRBJ1-1
CASSPHVDTEAFF
TGTGCCAGCAGCCCTCATGTGGACACTGAAGCTTTCTTT
>TRBD2|TRBV7-9|NA|TRBJ2-1
CASSLTPGVAGGIEQFF
TGTGCCAGCAGCTTAACCCCTGGGGTAGCGGGAGGAATTGAGCAGTTCTTC
>TRBD1|TRBV28|NA|TRBJ1-5
CASSGGQGNQPQHF
TGTGCCAGCAGTGGAGGACAGGGGAATCAGCCCCAGCATTTT
>NA|TRBV5-1|NA|TRBJ2-2
CASSFITGSGGELFF
TGCGCCAGCAGCTTTATTACAGGGTCGGGCGGGGAGCTGTTTTTT
>NA|TRBV4-2|NA|TRBJ1-2
CASSQVGSGGQWYGYTF
TGTGCCAGCAGCCAAGTAGGCTCCGGGGGGCAATGGTATGGCTACACCTTC
>NA|TRBV10-2|NA|TRBJ2-3
CASSESWSSVTDTQYF
TGCGCCAGCAGTGAGTCGTGGTCTAGTGTTACAGATACGCAGTATTTT
>NA|TRBV14|NA|TRBJ2-1
CASSRSGTPVNEQFF
TGTGCCAGCAGCCGTTCTGGGACGCCGGTGAATGAGCAGTTCTTC
>NA|TRBV5-1|NA|TRBJ2-3
CASSLATTGSTDTQYF
TGCGCCAGCAGCTTGGCAACTACAGGGAGCACAGATACGCAGTATTTT
>TRBD1|TRBV27|many|TRBJ2-1
CASRRQGERGSYNEQFF
TGTGCCAGCAGGCGCCAGGGGGAGAGGGGATCCTACAATGAGCAGTTCTTC
>NA|TRBV5-1|NA|TRBJ2-2
CASSVSANTGELFF
TGCGCCAGCAGCGTGAGCGCGAACACCGGGGAGCTGTTTTTT
>NA|TRBV7-2|NA|TRBJ2-2
CASSLGGLNTGELFF
TGTGCCAGCAGCTTGGGGGGTTTGAACACCGGGGAGCTGTTTTTT
>TRBD1|TRBV2|many|TRBJ2-2
CASRGQGRNTGELFF
TGTGCCAGCAGAGGACAGGGGCGGAACACCGGGGAGCTGTTTTTT